This note documents a single TCR beta chain sequence. Its antigen is still unknown. The T cells that were sequenced for TCR beta were CD8+ and CD4+ cells from blood. Patients with Susac syndrome met diagnostic criteria defined recently for definite or probable disease. Random hexamers were used to reverse transcribe about 0.45 to 1 ug of RNA. TCRdb re-called the immunoSEQ multiplex PCR reads with MiXCR, one entry per CDR3 protein. The sample lists 170,000 or so distinct CDR3 sequences, around 94% occurring once. Per the germline V gene, CDR1 is GTSNPN and CDR2 is SVGIG (reference sequence). The length of the CDR3 is 15 residues. The ends were cut back, 0 bases at V and 1 base at J, with 12 bases in the middle. This specimen comes from a study of CD8 T cells in Susac syndrome. Study-wide results and limits: Within Susac syndrome CD4+ T cell repertoires, clonal expansion was not evident.

V and J are TRBV30 and TRBJ1-1, with D unclear. The TCR originated in a human donor with Susac syndrome. The sequencing sample was made of CD4+ T cells from PBMCs. The CDR3 DNA reads TGTGCCTGGAGTGTACGGTGGCAGGAGAACACTGAAGCTTTCTTT. Its protein is CAWSVRWQENTEAFF.